This passage covers 18 T cell receptor beta chains from one sample sequenced in a study of blood T cells in healthy people across ages. For the second PCR, which ran for about 6 to 11 cycles, a sample-barcoded 5' primer and a J-beta primer mix were used. MiXCR was run by TCRdb on the 5' RACE reads, yielding one entry per CDR3 protein. The sample lists about 1.4 million distinct CDR3 sequences; roughly 60% were seen once. The sequenced material came from blood. Receptors originate from a man between 18 and 29 years old in good health.

The chain recombines TRBV4-3 with TRBJ2-1; D is unresolved. Per germline, CDR1 LGHNA and CDR2 YSLEER. Trimming stripped 0 bases from V and 2 bases from J, with 14 bases between. The CDR3 is made up of 17 amino acids. The CDR3 sequence: CASSQDRRRQAYNEQFF. The CDR3 bases are TGCGCCAGCAGCCAAGATCGCCGACGACAAGCCTACAATGAGCAGTTCTTC.

The CDR3, as DNA: TGCAGTGCTGATTTAGGGACAGGGCTACGAGCGCAGTACTTC. Protein: CSADLGTGLRAQYF. The chain couples TRBV20-1 to TRBJ2-4; 9 nucleotides align to TRBD1. The CDR3 sequence is 14 residues long. The germline V gene has CDR1 DFQATT and CDR2 SNEGSKA (reference sequence). V gave up 5 bases and J gave up 13 bases; unmatched junction bases: 15.

This clonotype occurred a few times. The chain uses TRBV4-3 and TRBJ1-6; D not resolved. The germline V and J ends were trimmed by 0 bases and 1 base, with 10 bases remaining between them. The CDR3 is 17 residues long. Germline-derived CDR1 and CDR2 are LGHNA and YSLEER. The CDR3 is CASSQDLGRSYNSPLHF. CDR3 DNA sequence: TGCGCCAGCAGCCAAGATCTAGGCAGGTCCTATAATTCACCCCTCCACTTT.

This clonotype occurred a few times. The chain uses TRBV13 and TRBJ2-5; weak D call: TRBD1 (6 bases). The J call may be faulty, since TRBJ2-7 better matches the DNA end. Germline values: CDR1 PRHDT, CDR2 FYEKMQ (reference sequence). This CDR3 region has 13 residues. The DNA for the CDR3 is TGTGCCAGCAGCTTAGCCAGGGGAATCGAGCAGTACTTC. Its translation is CASSLARGIEQYF.

This chain connects TRBV20-1 to TRBJ2-1; 11 bases fit TRBD2. Germline V CDR1 and CDR2: DFQATT, SNEGSKA (reference sequence). This CDR3 region has 13 residues. Trimming took 6 bases from V and 7 from J; bases not matched to a gene: 5. CDR3 residues: CSAPSGRINEQFF. In DNA, the CDR3 is TGCAGTGCCCCTAGCGGGAGGATAAATGAGCAGTTCTTC.

This clonotype was counted once. This CDR3 reads CASSELPGQGGGYTF. CDR3 in DNA: TGTGCCAGCAGTGAACTCCCGGGACAGGGAGGCGGCTACACCTTC. This chain connects TRBV2 to TRBJ1-2, with 9 nucleotides matching TRBD1. The CDR3 runs to 15 residues. Germline CDR1 and CDR2: SNHLY and FYNNEI. J lost 8 bases, V lost 2 bases, and 9 bases had no gene match.

In nucleotides, the CDR3 is TGTGCCAGCAGCTCTAGCGGCCAGGACAGGTCCACAGATACGCAGTATTTT. It translates to CASSSSGQDRSTDTQYF. This sequence joins TRBV7-2 and TRBJ2-3; D is possibly TRBD1 or TRBD2 (7 bases each). The CDR3 has 17 residues. Germline CDR1 reads SGHTA; CDR2 reads FQGNSA. V was clipped by 4 bases and J by 2 bases, with 19 bases between them.

With regard to this clonotype: Likely a read error: the CDR3 ends without its conserved phenylalanine or tryptophan. The chain uses TRBV7-9 and TRBJ1-5; 7 nucleotides match TRBD1. The CDR3 consists of 14 residues. The germline CDR1 and CDR2 sequences are SEHNR and FQNEAQ (reference sequence). V shed 1 base and J 7 bases; nucleotides not matched to a gene: 4. The CDR3 loop is CASSLGGGWQPQHY. Here the CDR3 DNA reads TGTGCCAGCAGCTTAGGAGGGGGCTGGCAGCCCCAGCATTAT.

The genes are TRBV7-2 and TRBJ1-4; perhaps TRBD1 as D (5 bases). With 5 bases removed from V and 5 bases from J, the gap between germline ends came to 15 bases. The CDR3 length is 15 residues. Looked up from germline, CDR1 is SGHTA and CDR2 is FQGNSA. CDR3 nucleotides: TGTGCCAGCAGCGGGGCCGGTAGCACCAATGAAAAACTGTTTTTT. This encodes CASSGAGSTNEKLFF.

In regard to this clonotype: Germline and junction disagree at one end, which may indicate a read error. The chain links TRBV4-1 to TRBJ2-1, with 7 bases matching TRBD1. Germline assignment: CDR1 MGHRA and CDR2 YSYEKL. The CDR3 is 14 amino acids. The CDR3 spells CASSHRQGPNEKFF. As DNA, the CDR3 is TGCGCCAGCAGCCACCGACAGGGACCCAATGAGAAGTTCTTC.

The chain employs TRBV7-2 and TRBJ2-7, with D tentatively TRBD1 or TRBD2 (9 bases each). The V gene lost 2 bases and the J gene lost 1 base, with 21 bases spanning the gap. The CDR3 extends over 18 amino acids. Per the germline V gene, CDR1 is SGHTA and CDR2 is FQGNSA. The CDR3 coding sequence is TGTGCCAGCAGCTTACGCCTAGCGGGACAGGGTAGTTCCTACGAGCAGTACTTC. Encoded protein: CASSLRLAGQGSSYEQYF.

This clonotype was seen only a few times. The CDR3: CASRMTGTSPLHF. The CDR3 region has the DNA TGTGCCAGCAGAATGACAGGGACTTCACCCCTCCACTTT. V is TRBV25-1 and J is TRBJ1-6; 7 bases fit TRBD1. CDR3 length: 13 residues. The V gene's germline CDR1 is MGHDK and CDR2 SYGVNS. Losses at the gene ends were 6 bases for V and 9 bases for J; bases not matched to a gene: 5.

The chain has TRBV10-2 and TRBJ1-2, with D perhaps TRBD1 (5 bases). CDR1 is WSHSY and CDR2 is SAAADI in the germline V gene. Deletions cut 6 bases from V and 2 bases from J, with 13 bases between. CDR3 size: 14 residues. The CDR3 coding sequence is TGCGCCAGCAGGGAGACAGCGGCAAACTATGGCTACACCTTC. This translates into CASRETAANYGYTF.

V is TRBV15 and J is TRBJ1-2; D may be TRBD1 (5 bases). Germline CDR1 is LNHNV and CDR2 is YYDKDF (reference sequence). Deletions cut 3 bases from V and 3 bases from J, with 8 bases between. The CDR3 contains 13 residues. The CDR3 region has the DNA TGTGCCACCAGCAGTCTACAGGACTATGGCTACACCTTC. The encoded protein is CATSSLQDYGYTF. Looking up the rest from reference TRBV15 and TRBJ1-2 gives the full variable domain: DAMVIQNPRYQVTQFGKPVTLSCSQTLNHNVMYWYQQKSSQAPKLLFHYYDKDFNNEADTPDNFQSRRPNTSFCFLDIRSPGLGDTAMYLCATSSLQDYGYTFGSGTRLTVV.

V is TRBV15 and J is TRBJ2-1; TRBD2 is a possible D gene (6 bases). This CDR3 contains 12 residues. V was trimmed by 6 bases and J by 10 bases, leaving 13 bases between them. Germline CDR1 and CDR2: LNHNV and YYDKDF (reference sequence). The CDR3 bases are TGTGCCACCAGGGGGGGAAGGGGCGAGCAGTTCTTC. This sequence encodes CATRGGRGEQFF.

This chain connects TRBV27 to TRBJ2-7; tentatively, D is TRBD1 (6 bases). The CDR3 has 13 residues. CDR1 MNHEY and CDR2 SMNVEV come from the germline V gene (reference sequence). V lost 5 bases and J 5 bases, leaving 13 bases between the germline ends. The CDR3 protein is CASSPQGPNEQYF. For the CDR3, the DNA is TGTGCCAGCAGTCCACAGGGACCAAACGAGCAGTACTTC.

In its sample, this clonotype was seen a few times. This CDR3 reads CSSPPLAGQETQYF. Here the CDR3 DNA reads TGCAGTTCTCCCCCTCTAGCAGGGCAAGAGACCCAGTACTTC. The chain uses TRBV20-1 and TRBJ2-5, with D perhaps matching TRBD1 or TRBD2 (5 bases each). Germline V gene lookup returns CDR1 DFQATT and CDR2 SNEGSKA (reference sequence). The CDR3 loop spans 14 amino acids. The V end lost 8 bases, the J end lost 2 bases, and 18 bases lay between the germline ends.

The V and J genes are TRBV7-2 and TRBJ1-2; TRBD1 aligns across 7 bases. The V and J ends lost 3 bases and 4 bases, in that order; junction bases with no gene match: 11. Germline V gene data show CDR1 as SGHTA and CDR2 as FQGNSA. The CDR3 covers 16 residues. CDR3 in amino acids: CASSFRTGRASYGYTF. In nucleotides, the CDR3 is TGTGCCAGCAGCTTCCGGACAGGCCGAGCTAGCTATGGCTACACCTTC.